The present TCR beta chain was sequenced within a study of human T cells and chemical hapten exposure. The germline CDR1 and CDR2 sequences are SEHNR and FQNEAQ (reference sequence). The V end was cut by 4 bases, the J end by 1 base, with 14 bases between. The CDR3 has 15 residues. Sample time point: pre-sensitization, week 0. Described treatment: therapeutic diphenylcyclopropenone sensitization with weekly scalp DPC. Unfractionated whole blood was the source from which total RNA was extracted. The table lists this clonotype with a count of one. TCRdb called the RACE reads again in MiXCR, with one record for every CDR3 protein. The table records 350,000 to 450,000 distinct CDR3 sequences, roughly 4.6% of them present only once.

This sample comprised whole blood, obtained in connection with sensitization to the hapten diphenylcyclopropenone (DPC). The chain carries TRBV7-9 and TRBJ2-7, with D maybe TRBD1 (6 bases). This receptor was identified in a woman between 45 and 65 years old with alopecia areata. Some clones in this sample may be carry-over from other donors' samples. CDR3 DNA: TGTGCCAGCAGCTCTGGGACACTACATTCCTACGAGCAGTACTTC. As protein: CASSSGTLHSYEQYF.